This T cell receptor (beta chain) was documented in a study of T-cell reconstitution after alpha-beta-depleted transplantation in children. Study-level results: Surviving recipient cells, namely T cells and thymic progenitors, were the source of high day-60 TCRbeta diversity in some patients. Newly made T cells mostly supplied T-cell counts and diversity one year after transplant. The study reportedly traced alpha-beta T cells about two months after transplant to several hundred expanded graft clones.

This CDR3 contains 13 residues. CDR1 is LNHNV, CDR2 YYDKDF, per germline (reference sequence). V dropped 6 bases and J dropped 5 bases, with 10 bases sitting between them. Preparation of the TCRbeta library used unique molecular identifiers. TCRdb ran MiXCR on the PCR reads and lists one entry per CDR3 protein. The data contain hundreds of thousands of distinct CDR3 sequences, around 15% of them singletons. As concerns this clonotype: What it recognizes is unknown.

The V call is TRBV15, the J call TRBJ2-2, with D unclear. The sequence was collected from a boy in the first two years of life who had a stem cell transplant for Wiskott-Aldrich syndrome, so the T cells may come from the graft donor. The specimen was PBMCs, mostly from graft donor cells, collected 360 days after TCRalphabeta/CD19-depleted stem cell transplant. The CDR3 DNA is TGTGCCACCAGAGGTTTTTCGACCGGGGAGCTGTTTTTT. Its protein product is CATRGFSTGELFF.